These 15 T cell receptor beta chains originate from one sample sequenced in a study of T cells after somatic rescue of genetic block (dated by TCRdb to the early 2020s). The library relied on the immunoSEQ multiplex PCR assay. TCRdb holds this immuneACCESS table with in-frame rearrangements only. Some clones are missing; in checked studies, unresolved V genes explain under half, and the rest has no known cause. The sample table records 45,000 to 55,000 clones; 90% to 96% of these occur just once. Of the sample, approximately 0.077% is held by the ten largest clones. Sequencing was performed on peripheral blood mononuclear cells (PBMCs). These receptor sequences come from a child less than two years old.

The chain joins TRBV6-5 to TRBJ2-1; 10 bases are a match to TRBD2. V dropped 4 bases and J dropped 6; count of bases not matched to a gene: 3. The CDR3 is 14 residues long. Germline V gives CDR1 MNHEY, CDR2 SVGAGI. The CDR3 here is CASSFSGRGNEQFF. DNA of the CDR3: TGTGCCAGCAGTTTCAGCGGGAGGGGCAATGAGCAGTTCTTC.

V and J are TRBV7-9 and TRBJ2-1; 9 bases map to TRBD2. V lost 2 bases to trimming and J lost 5 bases; unmatched junction nucleotides: 1. CDR1 SEHNR and CDR2 FQNEAQ come from the germline V gene (reference sequence). The CDR3 runs to 14 residues. The CDR3 region is CASSLLAGNNEQFF. The DNA of the CDR3 is TGTGCCAGCAGCTTACTAGCGGGGAACAATGAGCAGTTCTTC.

This chain uses TRBV9 with TRBJ2-3; 8 nucleotides match TRBD2. V trimming: 0 bases; J trimming: 1 base; junction bases outside the gene matches: 1. From germline, CDR1 is SGDLS and CDR2 YYNGEE. The CDR3 is made up of 15 amino acids. The CDR3 protein is CASSVETSGTDTQYF. The CDR3 coding sequence is TGTGCCAGCAGCGTAGAGACTAGCGGCACAGATACGCAGTATTTT.

The V call is TRBV5-6, the J call TRBJ2-7; D is possibly TRBD1 (6 bases). V was shortened by 0 bases and J by 3 bases, with 13 bases between the two germline ends. From germline, CDR1 is SGHDT and CDR2 YYEEEE. This CDR3 is 15 amino acids long. The CDR3 sequence is CASSLVGARYYEQYF. CDR3 bases: TGTGCCAGCAGCTTGGTGGGGGCGAGATACTACGAGCAGTACTTC.

The rearrangement joins TRBV6-1 to TRBJ1-2; no definite D call. The germline V and J ends were trimmed by 4 bases and 3 bases, with 6 bases remaining between them. The length of the CDR3 is 12 residues. The germline CDR1 and CDR2 sequences are MNHNS and SASEGT. The CDR3 DNA sequence: TGTGCCAGCAGTGGCCGGGACTATGGCTACACCTTC. It codes for CASSGRDYGYTF.

The chain is built from TRBV28 and TRBJ1-2, with D maybe TRBD1 (5 bases). Between the trimmed V and J ends, which lost 5 bases and 4 bases, there was a span of 8 bases. The CDR3 consists of 12 residues. Germline lookup yields CDR1 MDHEN and CDR2 SYDVKM. The CDR3 loop is CASSIDSYGYTF. In nucleotides, the CDR3 is TGTGCCAGCAGTATAGACAGCTATGGCTACACCTTC.

V is TRBV4-2 and J is TRBJ2-1; 10 nucleotides match TRBD2. The V gene end was trimmed by 4 bases and the J gene end by 7 bases; junction bases not matched to a gene: 4. CDR1 and CDR2 (germline): LGHNA, YNFKEQ. This CDR3 spans 14 amino acids. The CDR3: CASSLGLALNEQFF. CDR3 coding DNA: TGTGCCAGCAGCCTGGGACTAGCGCTAAATGAGCAGTTCTTC.

The chain has TRBV9 and TRBJ2-1; the match to TRBD2 covers 14 bases. Germline-derived CDR1 and CDR2 are SGDLS and YYNGEE. V lost 4 bases, J lost 5 bases, and 8 bases stayed unmatched. This CDR3 is built from 17 residues. The CDR3 DNA sequence: TGTGCCAGCAGCACCGGGACTAGCGGGAGTGGGCACAATGAGCAGTTCTTC. Translating it yields CASSTGTSGSGHNEQFF.

The chain has TRBV4-1 and TRBJ1-1, with D perhaps TRBD1 (5 bases). The CDR3 covers 16 residues. Germline V lookup: CDR1 MGHRA, CDR2 YSYEKL. The V and J ends lost 2 bases and 1 base respectively, with 14 bases between them. CDR3 DNA: TGCGCCAGCAGCCAAAGGATCGGCGGGGGGAACACTGAAGCTTTCTTT. It is translated as CASSQRIGGGNTEAFF.

The rearrangement joins TRBV7-9 to TRBJ1-3; 8 bases agree with TRBD1. Germline-derived CDR1 and CDR2 are SEHNR and FQNEAQ (reference sequence). The CDR3 length is 16 residues. V lost 5 bases, J lost 1 base, and 7 bases stayed unmatched. CDR3 residues: CASSAYRGRSGNTIYF. The CDR3, as DNA: TGTGCCAGCAGCGCCTACAGGGGGAGGTCTGGAAACACCATATATTTT.

There are a few counts of this clone. The genes are TRBV4-2 and TRBJ1-2, with 7 bases lining up with TRBD1. CDR1 is LGHNA, CDR2 YNFKEQ, per germline. V lost 0 bases to trimming and J lost 0 bases; unmatched junction nucleotides: 7. There are 17 residues in the CDR3. Written as DNA, the CDR3 is TGTGCCAGCAGCCAAGAAGGACAGGCCCTTGCTAACTATGGCTACACCTTC. It yields the protein CASSQEGQALANYGYTF.

The chain combines TRBV19 with TRBJ1-1; TRBD1 might be the D (5 bases). CDR1 is LNHDA and CDR2 is SQIVND in the germline V gene (reference sequence). The length of the CDR3 is 15 residues. The germline V and J ends were trimmed by 3 bases and 0 bases, with 11 bases remaining between them. The CDR3 region has the DNA TGTGCCAGTAGTATGGCCTGGGGGGTGAACACTGAAGCTTTCTTT. As protein: CASSMAWGVNTEAFF.

This chain links TRBV6-6 with TRBJ1-4, with no clear D. The length of the CDR3 is 14 residues. The germline V gene has CDR1 MNHNY and CDR2 SVGAGI (reference sequence). V was cut by 2 bases and J by 8 bases, with 12 bases left in between. CDR3 amino acids: CASSYGRRKEKLFF. CDR3 nucleotide sequence: TGTGCCAGCAGTTACGGCAGAAGGAAAGAAAAACTGTTTTTT.

The chain couples TRBV6-1 to TRBJ2-7; D is uncertain. This CDR3 spans 12 amino acids. The V end was cut by 1 base, the J end by 3 bases, with 4 bases between. Germline V gene lookup returns CDR1 MNHNS and CDR2 SASEGT. For the CDR3, the DNA is TGTGCCAGCAGTGAAGTCAACTACGAGCAGTACTTC. It encodes CASSEVNYEQYF.

The gene calls are TRBV28 and TRBJ1-5, with 10 bases lining up with TRBD1. Trimming cost V 3 bases and J 2 bases; bases outside gene matches: 4. The CDR3 totals 16 residues. The germline gives CDR1 MDHEN, CDR2 SYDVKM. CDR3 nucleotides: TGTGCCAGCAGTTTTTCCGGGACAGGGGGCAATCAGCCCCAGCATTTT. Its protein is CASSFSGTGGNQPQHF.